A single sample is the source of the 18 T cell receptor beta chains below, sequenced in a study of T cell repertoires in cytomegalovirus infection. These receptors' targets are unknown. TCRdb analysed the reads with MiXCR anew, one entry per CDR3 protein. The sample includes approximately 50,000 distinct CDR3 sequences, over 15% of them seen just once. Here the sequenced sample was CD8+ T cells from cultured PBMCs, taken from culture after CMV antigen stimulation. The receptors stem from a human donor in good health (CMV status not recorded). Some clones in this sample may be carry-over from other donors' samples.

The chain is built from TRBV7-8 and TRBJ2-7, with 7 bases that match TRBD2. J lost 0 bases, V lost 2 bases, and 4 bases had no gene match. This CDR3 spans 15 amino acids. Looked up from germline, CDR1 is SGHVS and CDR2 is FQNEAQ. The CDR3 loop is CASSLSGVSSYEQYF. The CDR3 DNA reads as TGTGCCAGCAGCTTAAGCGGGGTTAGCTCCTACGAGCAGTACTTC.

The rearrangement links TRBV27 to TRBJ1-3; D remains ambiguous. CDR3 size: 15 residues. V lost 2 bases and J lost 4, with 12 bases in between. Germline values: CDR1 MNHEY, CDR2 SMNVEV (reference sequence). The CDR3 coding sequence is TGTGCCAGCAGTTTACTTCCCGGGAGGGGAAACACCATATATTTT. It is translated as CASSLLPGRGNTIYF.

The chain employs TRBV10-3 and TRBJ2-5; TRBD2 is a possible D gene (6 bases). The CDR3 is made up of 12 amino acids. Germline V gene sequence: CDR1 ENHRY, CDR2 SYGVKD. Trimming shortened V by 6 bases and J by 1 base, and 6 bases separated the two germline ends. The CDR3 is CAISGGQETQYF. For the CDR3, the DNA is TGTGCCATCAGCGGGGGCCAAGAGACCCAGTACTTC.

This clonotype has ten or more counts. The genes are TRBV12-3 or TRBV12-4 and TRBJ2-1; 9 nucleotides line up with TRBD2. CDR3 length: 16 amino acids. V lost 5 bases, J lost 6 bases, and 11 bases stayed unmatched. Here the CDR3 reads CASSARLAGYVNEQFF. Written as DNA, the CDR3 is TGTGCCAGCAGTGCACGGCTAGCGGGATATGTCAATGAGCAGTTCTTC.

The chain has TRBV6-2 or TRBV6-3 and TRBJ1-5; D ambiguous. Trimming stripped 5 bases from V and 5 bases from J, with 16 bases between. CDR1 is MNHEY, CDR2 SVGEGT, per germline. The CDR3 spans 15 residues. CDR3 sequence (DNA): TGTGCCAGCAGTACCCCGGTGCAGCCACATCAGCCCCAGCATTTT. It codes for CASSTPVQPHQPQHF.

This clonotype was picked up a small number of times. The chain couples TRBV4-2 to TRBJ1-1; TRBD1 matches 8 bases. The CDR3 spans 16 residues. V lost 2 bases, J lost 1 base, and 6 bases stayed unmatched. The germline gives CDR1 LGHNA, CDR2 YNFKEQ. The CDR3 reads CASSQPTGGTNTEAFF. The CDR3, as DNA: TGTGCCAGCAGCCAACCTACAGGGGGAACGAACACTGAAGCTTTCTTT.

This clonotype was seen more than once but under ten times. The rearrangement uses TRBV10-2 and TRBJ2-1, with 11 nucleotides matching TRBD2. The V segment lost 4 bases and the J segment 7 bases; nucleotides outside the gene matches: 6. CDR3 size: 15 residues. The germline gives CDR1 WSHSY, CDR2 SAAADI. The CDR3 reads CASSVAGGPENEQFF. The CDR3 nucleotides are TGCGCCAGCAGTGTAGCGGGAGGGCCTGAAAATGAGCAGTTCTTC.

The chain uses TRBV7-2 and TRBJ2-4; the D is unclear. The CDR3 consists of 12 residues. Germline V lookup: CDR1 SGHTA, CDR2 FQGNSA. Trimming stripped 6 bases from V and 10 bases from J, with 13 bases between. CDR3 protein: CASSSTLGIQYF. CDR3 nucleotides: TGTGCCAGCAGTTCCACTTTGGGGATTCAGTACTTC.

There are a few counts of this clonotype. The genes are TRBV27 and TRBJ2-1; D ambiguous. V dropped 7 bases and J dropped 0 bases, with 13 bases sitting between them. Germline assignment: CDR1 MNHEY and CDR2 SMNVEV (reference sequence). The CDR3 is made up of 15 amino acids. The DNA of the CDR3 is TGTGCCAGCACGACCTTTCGGAGCTCCTACAATGAGCAGTTCTTC. This gives the protein CASTTFRSSYNEQFF.

This clonotype has just a few counts. The V gene is TRBV7-8, the J gene TRBJ2-7, with a weak D call TRBD1 (5 bases). The CDR3 loop spans 15 amino acids. Germline V gene lookup returns CDR1 SGHVS and CDR2 FQNEAQ. Trimming left V 1 base short and J 3 bases short, with 13 bases between. The CDR3 sequence is CASSLETAKHYEQYF. The CDR3 coding sequence is TGTGCCAGCAGCTTAGAGACAGCGAAGCACTACGAGCAGTACTTC.

This clonotype was seen a few times. The chain joins TRBV7-9 to TRBJ2-7; 9 bases fit TRBD2. V shed 2 bases, J shed 2 bases, and the junction held 4 bases outside the gene matches. The germline gives CDR1 SEHNR, CDR2 FQNEAQ (reference sequence). This CDR3 contains 15 residues. This chain's CDR3 is CASSLSGTSTYEQYF. CDR3 in DNA: TGTGCCAGCAGCTTAAGCGGGACTAGCACCTACGAGCAGTACTTC. The variable domain in full, with the rest retrieved from reference TRBV7-9 and TRBJ2-7, is DTGVSQNPRHKITKRGQNVTFRCDPISEHNRLYWYRQTLGQGPEFLTYFQNEAQLEKSRLLSDRFSAERPKGSFSTLEIQRTEQGDSAMYLCASSLSGTSTYEQYFGPGTRLTVT.

The chain combines TRBV5-4 with TRBJ1-1, with D possibly matching TRBD1 (5 bases). This CDR3 has 12 amino acids. V shed 4 bases and J shed 7 bases, with 11 bases lying between them. Germline CDR1 SGHNT, CDR2 YYREEE (reference sequence). The CDR3 spells CASSPQGVEAFF. CDR3 DNA: TGTGCCAGCAGCCCGCAGGGCGTTGAAGCTTTCTTT.

In DNA, the CDR3 is TGTGCCAGCAGCCCTTTTTTGACGGCTAAGGATTCACCCCTCCACTTT. Its protein product is CASSPFLTAKDSPLHF. The J gene is TRBJ1-6, the V gene TRBV7-8; no clear D gene. Germline V gene lookup returns CDR1 SGHVS and CDR2 FQNEAQ. Trimming pared 5 bases from V and 8 bases from J, leaving 19 bases between. The length of the CDR3 is 16 residues.

This clonotype was observed a handful of times. The chain combines TRBV7-2 with TRBJ2-5; 9 bases match TRBD1. J lost 5 bases, V lost 7 bases, and 8 bases had no gene match. CDR3 length equals 14 residues. Germline CDR1 and CDR2: SGHTA and FQGNSA. The CDR3 region is CASKRQGGFETQYF. As DNA, the CDR3 is TGTGCCAGCAAGAGACAGGGGGGGTTTGAGACCCAGTACTTC.

The V and J genes are TRBV7-2 and TRBJ1-5; D is uncertain. Trimming took off 7 bases at V and 5 bases at J, with 15 bases between the two ends. The CDR3 covers 14 residues. The V gene's germline CDR1 is SGHTA and CDR2 FQGNSA. CDR3 DNA: TGTGCCAGCACCGACCGGGCTTCCCATCAGCCCCAGCATTTT. Translating it yields CASTDRASHQPQHF.

This clonotype was seen only a few times. The rearrangement uses TRBV7-9 and TRBJ2-7; D not resolved. Trimming pared 3 bases from V and 3 bases from J, leaving 9 bases between. The CDR3 contains 13 residues. Germline lookup yields CDR1 SEHNR and CDR2 FQNEAQ (reference sequence). In nucleotides, the CDR3 is TGTGCCAGCAGCTTCCCGGCCAACTACGAGCAGTACTTC. This sequence encodes CASSFPANYEQYF.

About this clonotype: At one end the junction does not follow the germline gene, possibly because of a read error. The chain recombines TRBV7-2 with TRBJ2-7, with a weak D call TRBD1 (6 bases). The CDR3 has 14 residues. CDR1 is SGHTA, CDR2 FQGNSA, per germline. Here the CDR3 DNA reads TGTGCCAGCACCTTAGACAGGAGCCCCTACGAGCAGTACTTC. This sequence encodes CASTLDRSPYEQYF.

The chain couples TRBV4-1 to TRBJ2-3; 11 nucleotides line up with TRBD2. This CDR3 region has 16 residues. CDR1 is MGHRA, CDR2 YSYEKL, per germline. V dropped 0 bases and J dropped 4; count of bases not matched to a gene: 3. The CDR3: CASSQETSGIADTQYF. In DNA, the CDR3 is TGCGCCAGCAGCCAAGAGACTAGCGGGATCGCAGATACGCAGTATTTT.